This paragraph covers one TCR beta chain sequence. The source of the sample is a study of spatial heterogeneity in lung cancer. The overall study: Consistently, beta-chain sequences turned up in larger numbers than alpha-chain sequences did.

TCRdb used MiXCR to reprocess the 5' RACE reads, holding one entry per CDR3 protein. Seen here are approximately 41,000 distinct CDR3 sequences, more than 9% observed once, and the top ten hold roughly 17%. Described time point: blood at routine non-recurrence follow-up after resection. The CDR3 is made up of 16 amino acids. CDR1 is LGHNA and CDR2 is YSLEER in the germline V gene. Trimming removed 1 base at V and 4 bases at J, with 16 bases between. This specimen consisted of PBMCs, obtained at follow-up. This clonotype originated in a female donor with early-stage non-small cell lung cancer. This rearrangement joins TRBV4-3 to TRBJ1-2; D might be TRBD1 (5 bases). The CDR3 spells CASSQVVTARFYGYTF. The CDR3 DNA reads as TGCGCCAGCAGCCAAGTTGTGACAGCTCGCTTCTATGGCTACACCTTC.